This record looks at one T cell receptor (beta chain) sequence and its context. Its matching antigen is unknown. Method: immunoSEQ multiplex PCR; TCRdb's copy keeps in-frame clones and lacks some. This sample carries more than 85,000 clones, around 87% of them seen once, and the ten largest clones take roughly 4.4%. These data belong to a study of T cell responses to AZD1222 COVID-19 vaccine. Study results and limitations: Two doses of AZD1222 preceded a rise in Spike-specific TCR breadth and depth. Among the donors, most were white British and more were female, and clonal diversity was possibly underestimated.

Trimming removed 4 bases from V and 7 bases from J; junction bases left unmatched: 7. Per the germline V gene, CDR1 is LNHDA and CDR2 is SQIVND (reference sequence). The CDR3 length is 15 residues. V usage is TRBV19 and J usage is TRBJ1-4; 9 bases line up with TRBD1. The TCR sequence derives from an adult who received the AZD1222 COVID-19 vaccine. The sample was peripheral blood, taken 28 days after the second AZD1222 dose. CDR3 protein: CASSTPTGGSEKLFF. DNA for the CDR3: TGTGCCAGTAGTACCCCGACAGGGGGAAGTGAAAAACTGTTTTTT.